Shown below are 21 T cell receptor beta chains from a single sample sequenced in a study of T cell responses to AZD1222 COVID-19 vaccine. Only in-frame clones appear in the TCRdb table, and some are missing; sequencing was by immunoSEQ multiplex PCR. The data show 150,000 to 180,000 clones, roughly nine tenths seen once. Sequenced here: peripheral blood, sampled on day 0 of MenACWY control vaccination. All receptors come from an adult in good health.

The CDR3 DNA sequence: TGTGCCAGCAGTCGGACAGGGGTGAATGAGCAGTTCTTC. Translating it yields CASSRTGVNEQFF. The chain uses TRBV14 and TRBJ2-1; 9 nucleotides line up with TRBD1. The CDR3 has 13 amino acids. V lost 6 bases and J lost 7; bases outside the gene matches: 4. Germline V gene data show CDR1 as SGHDN and CDR2 as FVKESK.

V usage is TRBV5-5 and J usage is TRBJ1-2; no firm D call. There are 15 residues in the CDR3. Trimming removed 2 bases at V and 0 bases at J, with 11 bases between. CDR1 is SGHKS, CDR2 YYEKEE, per germline (reference sequence). The CDR3 DNA follows: TGTGCCAGCAGCTTTTCCCCCTTAGCTAACTATGGCTACACCTTC. Translating gives CASSFSPLANYGYTF. The complete variable domain, with remaining parts taken from reference TRBV5-5 and TRBJ1-2, reads DAGVTQSPTHLIKTRGQQVTLRCSPISGHKSVSWYQQVLGQGPQFIFQYYEKEERGRGNFPDRFSARQFPNYSSELNVNALLLGDSALYLCASSFSPLANYGYTFGSGTRLTVV.

This sequence joins TRBV24-1 and TRBJ1-5, with D possibly being TRBD1 (5 bases). Germline V gene sequence: CDR1 KGHDR, CDR2 SFDVKD. This CDR3 spans 15 amino acids. V was cut by 4 bases and J by 1 base, with 10 bases left in between. CDR3 sequence: CATSDPSGSNQPQHF. The DNA for the CDR3 is TGTGCCACCAGTGACCCCTCAGGGAGCAATCAGCCCCAGCATTTT.

The sample holds a few counts of this clone. CDR3 nucleotides: TGTGCCAGCAGTTTTTCTCAGAGTCAGCCCCAGCATTTT. Translated, it gives CASSFSQSQPQHF. The genes are TRBV12-3 or TRBV12-4 and TRBJ1-5, with D uncertain. The CDR3 length is 13 residues. Trimming took off 3 bases at V and 6 bases at J, with 9 bases between the two ends.

The CDR3 region has the DNA TGCGCCAGCAGCCAAGTACCAGGGGAGAATGAGCAGTTCTTC. Protein product: CASSQVPGENEQFF. The rearrangement uses TRBV4-1 and TRBJ2-1; possibly TRBD1 for D (6 bases). V was trimmed by 1 base and J by 7 bases, leaving 11 bases between them. CDR1 MGHRA and CDR2 YSYEKL come from the germline V gene. The CDR3 covers 14 residues.

The chain has TRBV7-2 and TRBJ1-1, with TRBD1 as a possible D gene (5 bases). Trimming cost V 5 bases and J 3 bases, with 16 bases left between them. The CDR3 length is 15 residues. Germline V lookup: CDR1 SGHTA, CDR2 FQGNSA. The CDR3 DNA is TGTGCCAGCAGCCCCGAGAGGGGAGCGTACACTGAAGCTTTCTTT. This encodes CASSPERGAYTEAFF.

V usage is TRBV5-5 and J usage is TRBJ1-3; a weak D match, TRBD1 (5 bases). This CDR3 is 14 amino acids long. Germline V lookup: CDR1 SGHKS, CDR2 YYEKEE (reference sequence). V was shortened by 4 bases and J by 0 bases, with 8 bases between the two germline ends. The CDR3 loop is CASSVTVSGNTIYF. CDR3 in DNA: TGTGCCAGCAGCGTGACAGTCTCTGGAAACACCATATATTTT.

This clone was seen only a few times. The chain links TRBV18 to TRBJ1-2; 10 bases fit TRBD1. This CDR3 is built from 17 residues. The germline gives CDR1 KGHSH, CDR2 LQKENI. The V gene end was trimmed by 2 bases and the J gene end by 7 bases; junction bases not matched to a gene: 13. This chain's CDR3 is CASSPVGPGQGFRGYTF. The CDR3 DNA sequence: TGTGCCAGCTCACCAGTGGGACCGGGACAGGGGTTTCGTGGCTACACCTTC.

CDR3 amino acids: CASSQDKNWNDNEQFF. For the CDR3, the DNA is TGCGCCAGCAGCCAAGATAAGAACTGGAATGACAATGAGCAGTTCTTC. V usage is TRBV4-3 and J usage is TRBJ2-1, with unresolved D. The V and J ends lost 0 bases and 5 bases respectively, with 14 bases between them. CDR1 LGHNA and CDR2 YSLEER come from the germline V gene. This CDR3 is built from 16 residues.

This chain uses TRBV5-1 with TRBJ1-4, with D tentatively TRBD1 (6 bases). The CDR3 runs 16 residues. Germline CDR1 SGHRS, CDR2 YFSETQ. Trimming stripped 0 bases from V and 4 bases from J, with 13 bases between. CDR3: CASSLDEGGLNEKLFF. CDR3 DNA: TGCGCCAGCAGCTTGGACGAAGGGGGGCTTAATGAAAAACTGTTTTTT.

This chain joins TRBV7-9 and TRBJ1-4; D call uncertain. The CDR3 sequence is 18 residues long. V was cut by 5 bases and J by 0 bases, with 19 bases left in between. The V gene's germline CDR1 is SEHNR and CDR2 FQNEAQ (reference sequence). CDR3 residues: CASSLRSGRLATNEKLFF. In DNA form, the CDR3 reads TGTGCCAGCAGCCTACGGTCAGGTCGACTTGCAACTAATGAAAAACTGTTTTTT.

V usage is TRBV5-1 and J usage is TRBJ2-2; TRBD1 aligns across 9 bases. This CDR3 comprises 14 residues. V gave up 5 bases and J gave up 1 base; unmatched junction bases: 0. Germline CDR1 and CDR2: SGHRS and YFSETQ. The CDR3 sequence: CASRGQGNTGELFF. In DNA form, the CDR3 reads TGCGCCAGCAGGGGACAGGGGAACACCGGGGAGCTGTTTTTT.

The rearrangement joins TRBV5-1 to TRBJ1-6; no clear D gene. Germline CDR1 and CDR2: SGHRS and YFSETQ. Deletions cut 4 bases from V and 0 bases from J, with 17 bases between. CDR3 length: 18 amino acids. CDR3 protein: CASSPESGESSYNSPLHF. Here the CDR3 DNA reads TGCGCCAGCAGCCCCGAGAGCGGGGAGAGCTCCTATAATTCACCCCTCCACTTT. Full variable domain (remainder filled in from reference TRBV5-1 and TRBJ1-6): KAGVTQTPRYLIKTRGQQVTLSCSPISGHRSVSWYQQTPGQGLQFLFEYFSETQRNKGNFPGRFSGRQFSNSRSEMNVSTLELGDSALYLCASSPESGESSYNSPLHFGNGTRLTVT.

This chain uses TRBV6-1 with TRBJ2-7; D is uncertain. The germline V and J ends were trimmed by 2 bases and 0 bases, with 14 bases remaining between them. Germline CDR1 is MNHNS and CDR2 is SASEGT. The CDR3 sequence is 16 residues long. This CDR3 is CASSEFEREASYEQYF. The CDR3 nucleotides are TGTGCCAGCAGTGAATTTGAGCGCGAGGCCTCCTACGAGCAGTACTTC.

This rearrangement joins TRBV7-9 to TRBJ1-5; 7 nucleotides align to TRBD1. The CDR3 totals 17 residues. V shed 1 base, J shed 1 base, and the junction held 7 bases outside the gene matches. Germline lookup yields CDR1 SEHNR and CDR2 FQNEAQ (reference sequence). DNA of the CDR3: TGTGCCAGCAGCTTAGTTGCGACAGGGTCGAGCAATCAGCCCCAGCATTTT. Protein: CASSLVATGSSNQPQHF.

This clone has a handful of counts. This chain connects TRBV4-1 to TRBJ1-1; the match to TRBD1 covers 9 bases. Germline V gene sequence: CDR1 MGHRA, CDR2 YSYEKL. J gave up 3 bases and V 4 bases, and 3 bases lay outside the gene matches. CDR3 size: 14 residues. In DNA, the CDR3 is TGCGCCAGCAGCCTACAGGGGGCGGACACTGAAGCTTTCTTT. Protein sequence: CASSLQGADTEAFF.

The chain couples TRBV4-3 to TRBJ2-3; 10 bases fit TRBD2. The V gene's germline CDR1 is LGHNA and CDR2 YSLEER. The CDR3 runs 16 residues. After removal of 1 base from V and 0 bases from J, the junction contained 1 base not matched to a gene. CDR3 sequence: CASSQVTSGSTDTQYF. In nucleotides, the CDR3 is TGCGCCAGCAGCCAAGTGACTAGCGGGAGCACAGATACGCAGTATTTT.

As regards this clone: Other DNA sequences in this sample translate to the same CDR3. The gene calls are TRBV29-1 and TRBJ1-2; D is unclear. CDR3 size: 11 residues. Germline CDR1 is SQVTM and CDR2 is ANQGSEA. V was trimmed by 1 base and J by 4 bases, leaving 4 bases between them. The CDR3 DNA sequence: TGCAGCGTTGAAGTGGCCTATGGCTACACCTTC. Translation: CSVEVAYGYTF.

The rearrangement uses TRBV3-1 (or the pseudogene TRBV3-2) and TRBJ2-3, with 10 bases that match TRBD2. The CDR3 covers 17 residues. Germline trimming cut 1 base from V and 5 bases from J; bases unmatched to any gene: 9. CDR1 is LGHDT, CDR2 YNNKEL, per germline (reference sequence). The CDR3 loop is CASSQGPAGGPIDTQYF. CDR3 nucleotides: TGTGCCAGCAGCCAAGGTCCAGCGGGGGGGCCAATAGATACGCAGTATTTT.

The chain combines TRBV29-1 with TRBJ2-5; no clear D gene. V lost 4 bases and J lost 7, with 13 bases in between. Germline CDR1 SQVTM, CDR2 ANQGSEA. The CDR3 is made up of 12 amino acids. The CDR3 reads CSVGKFFGTQYF. CDR3 nucleotides: TGCAGCGTTGGAAAATTCTTTGGGACCCAGTACTTC.

J is TRBJ1-4 and V is TRBV7-9, with TRBD1 matching over 7 bases. The V gene end was trimmed by 6 bases and the J gene end by 4 bases; junction bases not matched to a gene: 5. Germline CDR1 reads SEHNR; CDR2 reads FQNEAQ (reference sequence). The CDR3 runs to 14 residues. This chain's CDR3 is CASSQGTVNEKLFF. CDR3 nucleotides: TGTGCCAGCAGTCAGGGGACAGTTAATGAAAAACTGTTTTTT.